Listed here are 13 T cell receptor beta chains from one sample, sequenced in a study of Ad26.COV2.S vaccination and SARS-CoV-2 variants. The assay was immunoSEQ multiplex PCR, and TCRdb's table has in-frame clones only and misses some. The sample holds hundreds of thousands of clones, approximately 83% seen once. Documented treatment: about 20 received Ad26.COV2.S at low or high dose, single or two shots; 5 received placebo; per-sample allocation not given. Sample collection was performed on day 63 after the first vaccine or placebo injection. Sample: peripheral blood, taken in a trial of Ad26.COV2.S vaccine versus placebo. The receptors were sampled from a person between 18 and 60 years old who received the Ad26.COV2.S COVID-19 vaccine or a placebo.

The J gene is TRBJ1-2, the V gene TRBV5-1; D not certain. V lost 0 bases and J 4 bases, leaving 19 bases between the germline ends. This CDR3 has 17 amino acids. Germline V gene data show CDR1 as SGHRS and CDR2 as YFSETQ. The CDR3 here is CASSLGGGPRLTYGYTF. The CDR3 DNA sequence: TGCGCCAGCAGCTTGGGTGGAGGGCCCCGCTTGACCTATGGCTACACCTTC.

In regard to this clone: Other DNA variants within this sample encode the same CDR3. This chain uses TRBV19 with TRBJ2-1; D not certain. The V end lost 1 base, the J end lost 5 bases, and 3 bases lay between the germline ends. This CDR3 contains 12 residues. The germline V gene encodes CDR1 LNHDA and CDR2 SQIVND (reference sequence). In DNA form, the CDR3 reads TGTGCCAGTAGTATAGGAGACAATGAGCAGTTCTTC. This sequence encodes CASSIGDNEQFF.

The chain combines TRBV11-2 with TRBJ2-1; 7 nucleotides match TRBD2. Germline lookup yields CDR1 SGHAT and CDR2 FQNNGV. The ends lost 10 bases at V and 7 bases at J; junction bases unmatched: 13. This CDR3 is 14 amino acids long. CDR3 DNA sequence: TGTGCCACCGCCCCGGGCGGGAGTTTGAATGAGCAGTTCTTC. This codes for CATAPGGSLNEQFF.

The V call is TRBV7-6, the J call TRBJ2-5; maybe TRBD2 (6 bases). Germline V gene lookup returns CDR1 SGHVS and CDR2 FNYEAQ. The CDR3 has 17 residues. V was pared by 1 base and J by 1 base, with 16 bases between. The CDR3 reads CASSLDVGGRTQETQYF. CDR3 nucleotides: TGTGCCAGCAGCTTAGATGTTGGAGGGAGGACCCAAGAGACCCAGTACTTC.

This clone was seen a handful of times. The V and J genes are TRBV4-2 and TRBJ1-2, with 10 bases that match TRBD1. Germline trimming cut 7 bases from V and 4 bases from J; bases unmatched to any gene: 6. Looked up from germline, CDR1 is LGHNA and CDR2 is YNFKEQ. This CDR3 has 14 amino acids. The CDR3 nucleotides read TGTGCCAGCACTCGACAGGGGGCTCGCTATGGCTACACCTTC. Translated: CASTRQGARYGYTF.

This clone was seen only a few times. DNA for the CDR3: TGCGCCAGCAGCCCATTCGACGGCCAGGGGCGGAAAAGAGAAAGTCGGGGCTACACCTTC. Protein: CASSPFDGQGRKRESRGYTF. The chain has TRBV4-1 and TRBJ1-2; D might be TRBD1 (6 bases). Trimming removed 4 bases at V and 8 bases at J, with 35 bases between. CDR3 size: 20 residues. Germline CDR1 reads MGHRA; CDR2 reads YSYEKL.

This chain joins TRBV12-3 or TRBV12-4 and TRBJ2-7, with D unresolved. V lost 0 bases, J lost 2 bases, and 2 bases lay in between. The length of the CDR3 is 12 residues. CDR3 sequence (DNA): TGTGCCAGCAGTTTAGCTCCCTACGAGCAGTACTTC. This sequence encodes CASSLAPYEQYF.

The chain is built from TRBV2 and TRBJ2-3; D unresolved. V was pared by 6 bases and J by 6 bases, with 10 bases between. Germline CDR1 is SNHLY and CDR2 is FYNNEI. This CDR3 comprises 12 residues. The chain's CDR3 is CASSLGRDTQYF. As DNA, the CDR3 is TGTGCCAGCAGCTTGGGCAGGGATACGCAGTATTTT.

This clone was recorded only once. V usage is TRBV3-1 (or the pseudogene TRBV3-2) and J usage is TRBJ2-7; weak D call: TRBD2 (6 bases). Trimming took off 4 bases at V and 3 bases at J, with 10 bases between the two ends. The germline V gene encodes CDR1 LGHDT and CDR2 YNNKEL (reference sequence). The CDR3 totals 13 residues. In DNA form, the CDR3 reads TGTGCCAGCAGCCCGGGACTTAACTACGAGCAGTACTTC. Translating gives CASSPGLNYEQYF.

This clone was seen only once. The CDR3 DNA sequence: TGCGCCAGCAGCCAAGATGGGGGGGAGACTGAAGCTTTCTTT. Its protein product is CASSQDGGETEAFF. The chain employs TRBV4-3 and TRBJ1-1, with D possibly TRBD1 on 5 matching bases. Per germline, CDR1 LGHNA and CDR2 YSLEER. Trimming took off 0 bases at V and 5 bases at J, with 10 bases between the two ends. This CDR3 is built from 14 residues.

The J gene is TRBJ1-2, the V gene TRBV5-1; tentatively, D is TRBD1 (6 bases). The V end was cut by 4 bases, the J end by 0 bases, with 16 bases between. CDR1 and CDR2 (germline): SGHRS, YFSETQ. The CDR3 sequence is 16 residues long. The CDR3 DNA reads TGCGCCAGCAGCCACCAGGGAGGGGGTTCTAACTATGGCTACACCTTC. This translates into CASSHQGGGSNYGYTF.

This chain joins TRBV4-2 and TRBJ2-3, with D perhaps matching TRBD1 (5 bases). Germline V gives CDR1 LGHNA, CDR2 YNFKEQ. V dropped 4 bases and J dropped 4 bases, with 12 bases sitting between them. The CDR3 is 14 residues long. CDR3 sequence reads: CASSPWKGADTQYF. In DNA, the CDR3 is TGTGCCAGCAGCCCTTGGAAAGGGGCAGATACGCAGTATTTT.

The chain recombines TRBV4-1 with TRBJ2-7; D gene uncertain. Between the trimmed V and J ends, which lost 5 bases and 3 bases, there was a span of 11 bases. Germline V gives CDR1 MGHRA, CDR2 YSYEKL. The CDR3 has 13 residues. The CDR3 DNA is TGCGCCAGCAGCTCCGGTAGTGGCTACGAGCAGTACTTC. It codes for CASSSGSGYEQYF.